This T cell receptor beta chain derives from a study of blood T cell repertoires in COVID-19. At the level of the study: Some COVID-19 samples were acute and others convalescent; all came from the United States, Italy and Spain. Sample material is recorded as cDNA or gDNA derived from T cells, B-cell-depleted T cells, or PBMCs.

In the study's own analysis: From reference gene primer amplification, estimates of nucleated cell counts were derived. The protocol was immunoSEQ multiplex PCR, while the TCRdb copy is restricted to in-frame clones and leaves out a portion. V and J calls and clone size are as listed in that table; D and trimming were resolved from the DNA. The table records roughly 160,000 clones, roughly 91% of them present only once. CDR1 and CDR2 (germline): LNHDA, SQIVND (reference sequence). V lost 2 bases, J lost 7 bases, and 11 bases stayed unmatched. The length of the CDR3 is 17 residues. The chain recombines TRBV19 with TRBJ2-2, with 9 bases matching TRBD1. The source of this sequence is a man younger than 35 with acute or convalescent COVID-19. Sequenced input: peripheral blood. The CDR3 nucleotides are TGTGCCAGTAGTATAAGAAGAGAACAGGGGGCCGACGGGGAGCTGTTTTTT. Translated: CASSIRREQGADGELFF. The complete variable domain, with remaining parts taken from reference TRBV19 and TRBJ2-2, reads DGGITQSPKYLFRKEGQNVTLSCEQNLNHDAMYWYRQDPGQGLRLIYYSQIVNDFQKGDIAEGYSVSREKKESFPLTVTSAQKNPTAFYLCASSIRREQGADGELFFGEGSRLTVL.